This T cell receptor beta chain emerged from a study of shared clonotypes between healthy human individuals. Findings and caveats of the study: Memory subsets generally showed lower estimated richness than naive subsets. Generation probabilities were higher for clonotypes shared across all four sorted-subset donors than for unshared ones.

For this clone: Its matching antigen is unknown.

The ends were cut back, 6 bases at V and 6 bases at J, with 14 bases in the middle. The germline gives CDR1 MNHEY, CDR2 SMNVEV (reference sequence). The CDR3 loop spans 13 amino acids. When replicate PCRs were run on sorted subsets, they used roughly 0.2 ug DNA, about 30,000 T cell genomes. The data were produced by immunoSEQ multiplex PCR, yet TCRdb's version contains in-frame clones alone and is incomplete. The data show millions of clones, about 93% seen once. Terminally differentiated effector memory CD45RA+ cells were excluded from the naive CD8 cells, which were CD45RO-negative and positively selected for CCR7. The study drew all its donors from Caucasian adults living in Nashville, Tennessee.

Sample: naive CD8+ T cells from PBMCs. The receptor was derived from a man aged 18 to 35 in good health. Some clones in this sample may be carry-over from other donors' samples. V is TRBV27 and J is TRBJ1-2; D is ambiguous. The CDR3 here is CASSSPLGNGYTF. In DNA form, the CDR3 reads TGTGCCAGCAGCTCTCCCCTGGGGAATGGCTACACCTTC.